This T cell receptor beta chain is from a study of blood T cells in healthy people across ages. Study at large: Template-switching capture recovered about one barcoded beta molecule per two T cells.

This clonotype was counted only a few times. The CDR3 runs to 16 residues. Germline V lookup: CDR1 DFQATT, CDR2 SNEGSKA (reference sequence). Deletions cut 3 bases from V and 2 bases from J, with 17 bases between. Primers used in a second PCR of about 7 to 12 cycles were a sample-barcoded 5' primer and a J-beta primer mix. A single record per CDR3 protein comes from TCRdb applying MiXCR to the 5' RACE reads. In the table there are about 780,000 distinct CDR3 sequences, around 25% of which are singletons. This sample also appeared in a second study, on T cells of mothers and their children.

The chain recombines TRBV20-1 with TRBJ2-4, with D uncertain. The sample was blood. The TCR comes from a boy between 5 and 17 years old in good health. The CDR3 is CSASPPLPLPKNIQYF. The CDR3 nucleotides read TGCAGTGCTAGCCCCCCCCTGCCCCTTCCCAAAAACATTCAGTACTTC.